Detailed here is one TCR beta chain. Its specificity is not known. The sample originates from a study of regulatory T cells in long-lasting Graves disease. CDR3 regions were amplified by Arm-PCR using iRepertoire HTBI primers to build TCR beta libraries. MiXCR, run by TCRdb on the multiplex PCR reads, gives a single entry per CDR3 protein. The data contain about 540,000 distinct CDR3 sequences, roughly 13% of them singletons. Germline lookup yields CDR1 MDHEN and CDR2 SYDVKM. Deletions cut 11 bases from V and 2 bases from J, with 9 bases between. This CDR3 contains 11 residues. Time point: newly diagnosed GD, antithyroid drugs for less than 3 months. There was RNA extracted from PBMCs, and the TCR library was made from it. Study results and caveats: Persistent disease preferred TRBV28, TRBJ1-2 and TRBJ2-5. The sample size was small, and this may have reduced accuracy.

These data also formed part of another study, on T cells in Graves' hyperthyroidism and ophthalmopathy. That publication notes: Diagnoses used clinical symptoms, serum thyroxine and TRAb, thyroid ultrasound and orbital computed tomography. Most clonotypes that expanded in the thyroid above 0.001 also showed up in blood.

This chain connects TRBV28 to TRBJ1-2; no firm D call. Sequences were derived from peripheral blood mononuclear cells (PBMCs), sampled at new diagnosis, from a patient treated with antithyroid drugs. The sequence was obtained from a man in his thirties or forties with Graves disease. The CDR3 sequence: CAGRTNYGYTF. The CDR3 DNA reads TGTGCCGGACGAACAAACTATGGCTACACCTTC.